In this sample, the clone carrying this T cell receptor (beta chain) turned up once. No antigen is known for it. This sample is part of a study of shared clonotypes between healthy human individuals. Germline V gives CDR1 SGDLS, CDR2 YYNGEE. This CDR3 comprises 16 residues. The naive CD8 fraction comprised CD45RO-negative cells positively selected for CCR7 and excluded terminally differentiated effector memory CD45RA+ cells. The healthy adult donors were HIV-negative and reported no recent acute infections or vaccinations. Running of the assay took place at deep level. Data came from immunoSEQ multiplex PCR; TCRdb stores just in-frame clones and leaves some out. The sample contains 560,000 or so clones, about 96% of which appear only once. Study-wide results and caveats: What rarefaction showed was incomplete sorted-subset sequencing despite large depth. Clonotype sharing across four donors was observed for around 5% of naive CD4 clonotypes.

The sequence derives from a woman aged 25 to 45 in good health. The V and J genes are TRBV9 and TRBJ2-5; 13 bases align to TRBD2. The DNA end is a closer match to TRBJ2-7, so the J assignment may be wrong. Sequencing was carried out using naive CD8+ T cells sorted from blood. CDR3 bases: TGTGCCAGCAGCCCTCGGACTAGCGGGAGATTCTACGAGCAGTACTTC. This sequence encodes CASSPRTSGRFYEQYF.